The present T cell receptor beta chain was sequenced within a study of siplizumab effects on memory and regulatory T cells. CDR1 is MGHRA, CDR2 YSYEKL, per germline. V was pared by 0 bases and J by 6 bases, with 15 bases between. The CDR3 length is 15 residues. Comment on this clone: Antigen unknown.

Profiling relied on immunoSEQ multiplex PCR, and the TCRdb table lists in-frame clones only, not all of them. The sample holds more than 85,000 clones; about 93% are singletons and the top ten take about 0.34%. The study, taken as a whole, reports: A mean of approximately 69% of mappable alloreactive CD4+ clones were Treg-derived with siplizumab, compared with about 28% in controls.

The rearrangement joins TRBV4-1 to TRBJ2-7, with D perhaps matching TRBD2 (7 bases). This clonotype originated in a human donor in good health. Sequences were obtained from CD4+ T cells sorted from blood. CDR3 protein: CASSQDGGGRPEQYF. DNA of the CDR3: TGCGCCAGCAGCCAAGATGGGGGGGGCAGGCCCGAGCAGTACTTC.